The 24 T cell receptor beta chains reported below all come from one sample, sequenced in a study of shared clonotypes between healthy human individuals. The method was immunoSEQ multiplex PCR; TCRdb's version includes in-frame clones alone and lacks a portion of them. The profile shows around 2.1 million clones, about 93% of them singletons. Selected positively for CCR7 and CD45RO-negative, naive CD8 cells excluded terminally differentiated effector memory CD45RA+ cells. The sequenced sample was naive CD8+ T cells from PBMCs. The receptors stem from a man younger than 30 in good health. Some clones in this sample may be carry-over from other donors' samples.

The chain has TRBV10-3 and TRBJ2-7, with no clear D. V was shortened by 6 bases and J by 7 bases, with 16 bases between the two germline ends. Germline CDR1 and CDR2: ENHRY and SYGVKD. CDR3 length: 13 amino acids. For the CDR3, the DNA is TGTGCCATCAGCCCCGGGTTAGTGGGGGAGCAGTACTTC. The encoded protein is CAISPGLVGEQYF.

The chain recombines TRBV7-2 with TRBJ2-2; no reliable D call. Trimming left V 6 bases short and J 3 bases short, with 11 bases between. This CDR3 is 14 amino acids long. In germline, CDR1 is SGHTA, CDR2 FQGNSA. CDR3 amino acids: CASRAGPYTGELFF. The DNA of the CDR3 is TGTGCCAGCAGGGCAGGTCCCTACACCGGGGAGCTGTTTTTT.

Concerning this clone itself: This specimen includes other DNA sequences encoding the same CDR3. The chain is built from TRBV7-9 and TRBJ1-6; D call uncertain. The germline gives CDR1 SEHNR, CDR2 FQNEAQ (reference sequence). The CDR3 is 13 amino acids. The V and J ends lost 5 bases and 7 bases respectively, with 9 bases between them. CDR3 in amino acids: CASSPDRNSPLHF. The CDR3 DNA follows: TGTGCCAGCAGCCCAGACCGAAATTCACCCCTCCACTTT.

V and J are TRBV7-9 and TRBJ2-7, with D perhaps matching TRBD1 (6 bases). V was cut by 5 bases and J by 4 bases, with 12 bases left in between. Germline CDR1 reads SEHNR; CDR2 reads FQNEAQ (reference sequence). The CDR3 sequence is 13 residues long. The DNA for the CDR3 is TGTGCCAGCAGCACAGGGACGCGGTACGAGCAGTACTTC. Amino acid sequence: CASSTGTRYEQYF.

V and J are TRBV6-5 and TRBJ2-7; D might be TRBD1 (6 bases). The length of the CDR3 is 15 residues. Germline loops: CDR1 MNHEY, CDR2 SVGAGI. Deletions cut 0 bases from V and 5 bases from J, with 14 bases between. As DNA, the CDR3 is TGTGCCAGCAGTTACTCGGCCAGGGGATCGGACGAGCAGTACTTC. It yields the protein CASSYSARGSDEQYF.

This rearrangement joins TRBV27 to TRBJ1-4, with D hard to call. The CDR3 has 16 amino acids. V lost 6 bases to trimming and J lost 0 bases, with 14 bases between them. Germline V gene sequence: CDR1 MNHEY, CDR2 SMNVEV (reference sequence). Here the CDR3 reads CASRHSSLATNEKLFF. The CDR3 DNA follows: TGTGCCAGCAGGCATAGCTCGCTTGCAACTAATGAAAAACTGTTTTTT.

The V gene is TRBV5-1, the J gene TRBJ1-1; D is undetermined. Trimming took off 5 bases at V and 8 bases at J, with 22 bases between the two ends. CDR1 is SGHRS and CDR2 is YFSETQ in the germline V gene. This CDR3 is 15 amino acids long. The CDR3 nucleotides are TGCGCCAGCAGTTTTAATCCACGGCCAGGAACAGAAGCTTTCTTT. Amino acid sequence: CASSFNPRPGTEAFF.

This clone was recorded only once. The chain is built from TRBV11-3 and TRBJ2-1; 7 nucleotides agree with TRBD2. The ends lost 5 bases at V and 3 bases at J; junction bases unmatched: 10. The CDR3 totals 16 residues. Germline-derived CDR1 and CDR2 are SGHNT and YENEEA. CDR3 loop: CASSTRLADNYNEQFF. In DNA form, the CDR3 reads TGTGCCAGCAGCACACGACTAGCTGATAACTACAATGAGCAGTTCTTC.

V and J are TRBV7-9 and TRBJ1-1; D is possibly TRBD1 (5 bases). The germline CDR1 and CDR2 sequences are SEHNR and FQNEAQ (reference sequence). The V end lost 4 bases, the J end lost 8 bases, and 11 bases lay between the germline ends. The length of the CDR3 is 12 residues. The CDR3 bases are TGTGCCAGCAGCTACCTTGGGGACGAAGCTTTCTTT. Its translation: CASSYLGDEAFF.

V gene TRBV6-1 combines with J gene TRBJ2-1, with D perhaps being TRBD1 or TRBD2 (5 bases each). Germline loops: CDR1 MNHNS, CDR2 SASEGT. V lost 6 bases to trimming and J lost 9 bases, with 21 bases between them. The CDR3 is 15 residues long. DNA of the CDR3: TGTGCCAGCAGGGTCCGGGACCTGGGGTATATTGAGCAGTTCTTC. It translates to CASRVRDLGYIEQFF.

CDR3 in amino acids: CASSLKRGFYGYTF. As DNA, the CDR3 is TGCGCCAGCAGCTTAAAACGGGGGTTTTATGGCTACACCTTC. The chain links TRBV5-1 to TRBJ1-2; weak D call: TRBD1 (5 bases). Trimming removed 2 bases from V and 5 bases from J, with 13 bases in between. CDR1 is SGHRS and CDR2 is YFSETQ in the germline V gene. This CDR3 contains 14 residues.

J is TRBJ2-3 and V is TRBV28; D tentatively fits TRBD1 or TRBD2 (5 bases each). Germline V gene data show CDR1 as MDHEN and CDR2 as SYDVKM. This CDR3 is 15 amino acids long. Trimming removed 5 bases from V and 1 base from J, with 13 bases in between. CDR3 DNA sequence: TGTGCCAGCAGTAAAAGAGGGGCCGGCACAGATACGCAGTATTTT. This codes for CASSKRGAGTDTQYF.

The CDR3 here is CSVALTSYEQYF. CDR3 bases: TGCAGCGTTGCTCTCACATCTTACGAGCAGTACTTC. The V gene is TRBV29-1, the J gene TRBJ2-7; D gene ambiguous. Germline-derived CDR1 and CDR2 are SQVTM and ANQGSEA. Between the trimmed V and J ends, which lost 4 bases and 4 bases, there was a span of 11 bases. There are 12 residues in the CDR3.

CDR3 residues: CASLPASSQPQHF. The DNA for the CDR3 is TGTGCCAGCCTCCCGGCTTCTAGTCAGCCCCAGCATTTT. This chain uses TRBV28 with TRBJ1-5; D is uncertain. This CDR3 is 13 amino acids long. V was clipped by 8 bases and J by 6 bases, with 14 bases between them. CDR1 is MDHEN and CDR2 is SYDVKM in the germline V gene. Complete variable domain (other parts from reference TRBV28 and TRBJ1-5): DVKVTQSSRYLVKRTGEKVFLECVQDMDHENMFWYRQDPGLGLRLIYFSYDVKMKEKGDIPEGYSVSREKKERFSLILESASTNQTSMYLCASLPASSQPQHFGDGTRLSIL.

About this clone: Other DNA sequences from this sample encode an identical CDR3 as well. The V call is TRBV28, the J call TRBJ2-7; weak D call: TRBD1 (6 bases). Germline V gene data show CDR1 as MDHEN and CDR2 as SYDVKM. CDR3 size: 13 residues. Trimming took off 2 bases at V and 4 bases at J, with 9 bases between the two ends. CDR3 DNA sequence: TGTGCCAGCAGTTTAGGACAGATATACGAGCAGTACTTC. It translates to CASSLGQIYEQYF.

Note on this clone: Distinct nucleotide sequences in the sample also encode this CDR3. The chain links TRBV27 to TRBJ1-1, with unresolved D. Germline values: CDR1 MNHEY, CDR2 SMNVEV (reference sequence). This CDR3 contains 14 residues. V was cut by 2 bases and J by 0 bases, with 7 bases left in between. The CDR3 protein is CASSLLGMNTEAFF. CDR3 coding DNA: TGTGCCAGCAGTTTACTAGGGATGAACACTGAAGCTTTCTTT.

The CDR3 DNA follows: TGTGCCAGCCGTCCCGGGCAGGCGCTTGGTGTGGCTTTCTTT. Amino acid sequence: CASRPGQALGVAFF. The chain joins TRBV6-6 to TRBJ1-1; no reliable D call. The CDR3 consists of 14 residues. Germline CDR1 and CDR2: MNHNY and SVGAGI (reference sequence). V was cut by 8 bases and J by 11 bases, with 24 bases left in between.

The chain uses TRBV7-9 and TRBJ1-2; D may be TRBD1 (5 bases). Germline V CDR1 and CDR2: SEHNR, FQNEAQ (reference sequence). Trimming took 1 base from V and 3 from J, leaving 9 bases between them. The CDR3 loop spans 14 amino acids. The CDR3 loop is CASSLGAGYYGYTF. CDR3 DNA sequence: TGTGCCAGCAGCTTAGGTGCAGGGTACTATGGCTACACCTTC.

The J gene is TRBJ1-5, the V gene TRBV2, with 10 bases that match TRBD1. The length of the CDR3 is 16 residues. Germline loops: CDR1 SNHLY, CDR2 FYNNEI. Trimming took 6 bases from V and 4 from J; bases not matched to a gene: 9. CDR3 loop: CASSDYRDRGNQPQHF. In DNA, the CDR3 is TGTGCCAGCAGCGACTACAGGGACAGGGGAAATCAGCCCCAGCATTTT.

The chain has TRBV13 and TRBJ2-3; 11 nucleotides line up with TRBD2. J lost 5 bases, V lost 6 bases, and 7 bases had no gene match. Germline loops: CDR1 PRHDT, CDR2 FYEKMQ (reference sequence). There are 15 residues in the CDR3. CDR3 in amino acids: CASRISGRAVDTQYF. The CDR3 nucleotides read TGTGCCAGCAGGATTAGCGGGAGGGCCGTAGATACGCAGTATTTT.

The chain employs TRBV2 and TRBJ1-1; the D is unclear. V was cut by 6 bases and J by 0 bases, with 11 bases left in between. CDR1 is SNHLY and CDR2 is FYNNEI in the germline V gene. The CDR3 is 14 residues long. The CDR3: CASRARTVNTEAFF. The DNA for the CDR3 is TGTGCCAGCAGGGCCCGGACGGTGAACACTGAAGCTTTCTTT.

The chain carries TRBV6-6 and TRBJ1-1, with D unresolved. Per the germline V gene, CDR1 is MNHNY and CDR2 is SVGAGI (reference sequence). The CDR3 consists of 12 residues. Trimming stripped 5 bases from V and 3 bases from J, with 7 bases between. The CDR3 DNA follows: TGTGCCAGCAGTCCCGATGACACTGAAGCTTTCTTT. Translating gives CASSPDDTEAFF.

The rearrangement links TRBV11-3 to TRBJ2-1; TRBD1 aligns across 7 bases. The CDR3 has 12 amino acids. V shed 5 bases and J 9 bases; nucleotides not matched to a gene: 4. The V gene's germline CDR1 is SGHNT and CDR2 YENEEA. The CDR3 nucleotides read TGTGCCAGCAGCGGGGACAGCGGTGAGCAGTTCTTC. Translation: CASSGDSGEQFF.

This chain links TRBV7-9 with TRBJ2-1, with TRBD2 matching 7 bases. The germline V gene encodes CDR1 SEHNR and CDR2 FQNEAQ (reference sequence). This CDR3 has 16 residues. After removal of 5 bases from V and 5 bases from J, the junction contained 12 bases not matched to a gene. Here the CDR3 reads CASSPIRTRENNEQFF. CDR3 DNA: TGTGCCAGCAGCCCCATACGGACTAGAGAGAACAATGAGCAGTTCTTC. The full variable domain, completed using reference TRBV7-9 and TRBJ2-1, is DTGVSQNPRHKITKRGQNVTFRCDPISEHNRLYWYRQTLGQGPEFLTYFQNEAQLEKSRLLSDRFSAERPKGSFSTLEIQRTEQGDSAMYLCASSPIRTRENNEQFFGPGTRLTVL.